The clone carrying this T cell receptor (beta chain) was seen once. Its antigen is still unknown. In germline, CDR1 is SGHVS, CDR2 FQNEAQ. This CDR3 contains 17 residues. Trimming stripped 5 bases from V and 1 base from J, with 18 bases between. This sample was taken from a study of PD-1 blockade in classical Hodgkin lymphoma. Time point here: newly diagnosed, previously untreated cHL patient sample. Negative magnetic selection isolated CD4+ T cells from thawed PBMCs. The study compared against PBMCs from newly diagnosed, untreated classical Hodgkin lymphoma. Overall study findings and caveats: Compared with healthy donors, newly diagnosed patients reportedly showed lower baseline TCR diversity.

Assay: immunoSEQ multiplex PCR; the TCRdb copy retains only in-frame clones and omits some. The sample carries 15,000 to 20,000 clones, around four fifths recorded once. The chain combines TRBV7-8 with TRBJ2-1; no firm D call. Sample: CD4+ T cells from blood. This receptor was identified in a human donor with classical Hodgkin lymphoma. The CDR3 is CASSLVVGIESYNEQFF. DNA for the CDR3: TGTGCCAGCAGCCTAGTCGTGGGGATTGAGTCCTACAATGAGCAGTTCTTC. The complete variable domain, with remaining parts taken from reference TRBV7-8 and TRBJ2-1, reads GAGVSQSPRYKVAKRGQDVALRCDPISGHVSLFWYQQALGQGPEFLTYFQNEAQLDKSGLPSDRFFAERPEGSVSTLKIQRTQQEDSAVYLCASSLVVGIESYNEQFFGPGTRLTVL.